These 13 T cell receptor beta chains were sequenced from one sample in a study of blood T cells in healthy people across ages (dated by TCRdb to the mid-2010s). Library preparation was by 5' RACE. Data came from an Illumina HiSeq 2500. A second PCR of about 7 to 12 cycles was run with a J-beta primer mix and a sample-barcoded 5' primer. The public reads were quality trimmed at Q25 with fastp and then assembled into clones with MiXCR by TCRdb, keeping productive beta chains. Each CDR3 protein appears once, grouped with its most common genes and DNA. For this sample there are over 1.5 million distinct CDR3 sequences; roughly 50% appear just once. Of the sample, over 2% is held by the ten largest clones. Sequencing was carried out using blood. These receptors were collected from a middle-aged woman in good health.

The chain is built from TRBV30 and TRBJ1-1; D is ambiguous. Germline assignment: CDR1 GTSNPN and CDR2 SVGIG (reference sequence). Trimming stripped 4 bases from V and 5 bases from J, with 8 bases between. The CDR3 is 11 residues long. This CDR3 is CAWKGETEAFF. The CDR3 DNA follows: TGTGCCTGGAAAGGAGAGACTGAAGCTTTCTTT.

There are a few counts of this clonotype. This sequence joins TRBV6-5 and TRBJ2-6; no clear D. Germline V gene lookup returns CDR1 MNHEY and CDR2 SVGAGI. Trimming stripped 5 bases from V and 0 bases from J, with 8 bases between. This CDR3 is built from 15 residues. In DNA, the CDR3 is TGTGCCAGCAGTCCCCGGTTCTCTGGGGCCAACGTCCTGACTTTC. This encodes CASSPRFSGANVLTF.

The chain combines TRBV27 with TRBJ1-5; maybe TRBD1 (5 bases). The CDR3 is 20 amino acids. V lost 0 bases, J lost 2 bases, and 23 bases lay in between. Germline V gene data show CDR1 as MNHEY and CDR2 as SMNVEV (reference sequence). CDR3 sequence (DNA): TGTGCCAGCAGTTTATCGGGAGTGGGGCTGACTAGCTCAGGCAATCAGCCCCAGCATTTT. This encodes CASSLSGVGLTSSGNQPQHF.

This clonotype has a handful of counts. V and J are TRBV13 and TRBJ2-4; perhaps TRBD1 as D (6 bases). The J call may be faulty, since TRBJ2-7 better matches the DNA end. This CDR3 comprises 14 residues. Germline V CDR1 and CDR2: PRHDT, FYEKMQ (reference sequence). The CDR3 sequence: CASSLLRQGYEQYF. CDR3 DNA sequence: TGTGCCAGCAGCTTACTAAGGCAGGGGTACGAGCAGTACTTC.

The chain carries TRBV29-1 and TRBJ2-1; perhaps D is TRBD1 or TRBD2 (6 bases each). The CDR3 totals 14 residues. Germline V CDR1 and CDR2: SQVTM, ANQGSEA. V was cut by 1 base and J by 5 bases, with 12 bases left in between. CDR3 in DNA: TGCAGCGTTGAAGGAAGGGGGGCCCACAATGAGCAGTTCTTC. Protein product: CSVEGRGAHNEQFF.

V gene TRBV7-2 combines with J gene TRBJ2-5; TRBD2 matches at 11 bases. CDR3 length: 16 residues. The germline V gene encodes CDR1 SGHTA and CDR2 FQGNSA. The trim removed 6 bases at V and 4 bases at J, leaving 10 bases unmatched. DNA of the CDR3: TGTGCCAGCAGATCAGGGACTAGCGGAACCGTAGAGACCCAGTACTTC. Its protein is CASRSGTSGTVETQYF. The full variable domain, rest sourced from reference TRBV7-2 and TRBJ2-5, is GAGVSQSPSNKVTEKGKDVELRCDPISGHTALYWYRQSLGQGLEFLIYFQGNSAPDKSGLPSDRFSAERTGGSVSTLTIQRTQQEDSAVYLCASRSGTSGTVETQYFGPGTRLLVL.

The chain uses TRBV3-1 and TRBJ2-7; D uncertain. This CDR3 region has 13 residues. V was shortened by 1 base and J by 6 bases, with 10 bases between the two germline ends. CDR1 and CDR2 from the germline V gene are LGHDT and YNNKEL (reference sequence). DNA of the CDR3: TGTGCCAGCAGCCAAGTAACTACCACCGAGCAGTACTTC. It encodes CASSQVTTTEQYF.

The V call is TRBV27, the J call TRBJ2-7; 11 bases map to TRBD2. Germline V gene sequence: CDR1 MNHEY, CDR2 SMNVEV (reference sequence). Trimming cost V 5 bases and J 3 bases; bases outside gene matches: 15. The CDR3 has 18 residues. The CDR3 here is CASSPDIAGGPLIYEQYF. In DNA, the CDR3 is TGTGCCAGCAGTCCCGACATAGCGGGGGGGCCCTTAATCTACGAGCAGTACTTC.

This clonotype is a singleton in its sample. This chain joins TRBV3-1 and TRBJ1-1, with 7 bases lining up with TRBD1. The length of the CDR3 is 14 residues. CDR1 is LGHDT, CDR2 YNNKEL, per germline (reference sequence). J lost 5 bases, V lost 7 bases, and 10 bases had no gene match. CDR3 coding DNA: TGTGCCAGCACCCCACAGGGGAGGTGGACTGAAGCTTTCTTT. Its translation is CASTPQGRWTEAFF.

This clonotype came up a few times. The chain uses TRBV9 and TRBJ2-5; 8 bases are shared with TRBD1. V shed 2 bases and J 4 bases; nucleotides not matched to a gene: 10. The CDR3 is 16 amino acids. Germline lookup yields CDR1 SGDLS and CDR2 YYNGEE. This chain's CDR3 is CASSVTRTGSIETQYF. CDR3 nucleotide sequence: TGTGCCAGCAGCGTGACTAGGACAGGGTCAATAGAGACCCAGTACTTC.

The genes are TRBV6-5 and TRBJ1-2; D is undetermined. Trimming cost V 6 bases and J 4 bases, with 12 bases left between them. From germline, CDR1 is MNHEY and CDR2 SVGAGI. CDR3 length equals 13 residues. CDR3 DNA sequence: TGTGCCAGCAGATCCCCGTTACTCTATGGCTACACCTTC. This sequence encodes CASRSPLLYGYTF.

The V gene is TRBV19, the J gene TRBJ2-4; TRBD2 matches at 8 bases. The CDR3 has 12 residues. From germline, CDR1 is LNHDA and CDR2 SQIVND (reference sequence). DNA for the CDR3: TGTAGTAGCGGGACCCACAAGGATGAGCAGTACTTC. It is translated as CSSGTHKDEQYF.

This clonotype has more than one count but fewer than ten. This rearrangement joins TRBV5-1 to TRBJ2-1; TRBD1 might be the D (6 bases). V lost 4 bases and J 4 bases, leaving 9 bases between the germline ends. CDR1 SGHRS and CDR2 YFSETQ come from the germline V gene. The CDR3 has 13 residues. The CDR3 spells CASSHGQYNEQFF. In DNA form, the CDR3 reads TGCGCCAGCAGCCACGGACAGTACAATGAGCAGTTCTTC.